Following are 7 T cell receptor beta chains from one sample sequenced in a study of blood T cell repertoires in COVID-19. Method: immunoSEQ multiplex PCR; TCRdb's copy keeps in-frame clones and lacks some. Here the sample spans approximately 68,000 clones, approximately 86% being singletons. The sequenced material came from peripheral blood. These receptors originate from a woman aged 55-70 years with acute or convalescent COVID-19.

The chain combines TRBV7-9 with TRBJ2-2; a weak D match, TRBD1 (5 bases). The V gene's germline CDR1 is SEHNR and CDR2 FQNEAQ (reference sequence). Between the trimmed V and J ends, which lost 6 bases and 7 bases, there was a span of 24 bases. The CDR3 is 17 amino acids. The CDR3, as DNA: TGTGCCAGCAGACTTCCGCCTCGGTTCAGGGTTCACGGGGAGCTGTTTTTT. It translates to CASRLPPRFRVHGELFF.

The rearrangement uses TRBV6-6 and TRBJ2-3; no clear D. This CDR3 spans 12 amino acids. Trimming stripped 4 bases from V and 11 bases from J, with 13 bases between. CDR1 is MNHNY, CDR2 SVGAGI, per germline (reference sequence). The CDR3 protein is CASSSTVLGQYF. CDR3 bases: TGTGCCAGCAGTTCTACAGTACTTGGGCAGTATTTT.

The rearrangement uses TRBV5-1 and TRBJ1-1; 9 bases are a match to TRBD1. The CDR3 length is 14 residues. From germline, CDR1 is SGHRS and CDR2 YFSETQ. Trimming cost V 4 bases and J 4 bases; bases outside gene matches: 5. CDR3 in amino acids: CASSLQGARTEAFF. Written as DNA, the CDR3 is TGCGCCAGCAGCCTACAGGGGGCGCGCACTGAAGCTTTCTTT.

The count of this clone is one. The rearrangement joins TRBV2 to TRBJ1-2, with 8 positions matching TRBD1. The CDR3 covers 13 residues. Germline V gene lookup returns CDR1 SNHLY and CDR2 FYNNEI. V gave up 5 bases and J gave up 6 bases; unmatched junction bases: 5. The DNA for the CDR3 is TGTGCCAGCAGTTATAACAGGGGGGATGGCTACACCTTC. Translated: CASSYNRGDGYTF.

This chain joins TRBV7-8 and TRBJ2-1; 10 nucleotides agree with TRBD2. The CDR3 runs to 14 residues. After removal of 8 bases from V and 6 bases from J, the junction contained 7 bases not matched to a gene. Looked up from germline, CDR1 is SGHVS and CDR2 is FQNEAQ. The CDR3 DNA sequence: TGTGCCAGCCAGGGAGCGGGGGGGCTCAATGAGCAGTTCTTC. Amino acid sequence: CASQGAGGLNEQFF.

This clone was picked up a small number of times. The chain joins TRBV19 to TRBJ2-1; D ambiguous. The CDR3 is 11 amino acids. Trimming shortened V by 3 bases and J by 7 bases, and 4 bases separated the two germline ends. CDR1 is LNHDA and CDR2 is SQIVND in the germline V gene (reference sequence). The CDR3 sequence: CASSIMNEQFF. CDR3 bases: TGTGCCAGTAGTATCATGAATGAGCAGTTCTTC.

The CDR3 here is CSASQGVGGNTIYF. The CDR3, as DNA: TGCAGTGCTAGTCAGGGGGTCGGTGGAAACACCATATATTTT. This chain connects TRBV20-1 to TRBJ1-3; 7 nucleotides agree with TRBD1. Trimming took 3 bases from V and 3 from J; bases not matched to a gene: 5. CDR3 length equals 14 residues. Germline-derived CDR1 and CDR2 are DFQATT and SNEGSKA (reference sequence).